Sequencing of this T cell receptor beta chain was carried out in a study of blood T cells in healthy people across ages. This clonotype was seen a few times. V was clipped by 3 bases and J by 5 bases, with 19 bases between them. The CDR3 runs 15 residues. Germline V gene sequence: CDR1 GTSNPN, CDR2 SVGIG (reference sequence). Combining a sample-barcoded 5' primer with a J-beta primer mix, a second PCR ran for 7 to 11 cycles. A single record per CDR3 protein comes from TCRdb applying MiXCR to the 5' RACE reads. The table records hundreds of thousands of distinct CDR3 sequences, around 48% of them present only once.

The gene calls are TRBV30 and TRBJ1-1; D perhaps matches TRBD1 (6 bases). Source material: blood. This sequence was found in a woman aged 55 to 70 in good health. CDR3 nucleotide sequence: TGTGCCTGGAGGCTTAAGACCAGGGGAGGAACTGAAGCTTTCTTT. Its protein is CAWRLKTRGGTEAFF.